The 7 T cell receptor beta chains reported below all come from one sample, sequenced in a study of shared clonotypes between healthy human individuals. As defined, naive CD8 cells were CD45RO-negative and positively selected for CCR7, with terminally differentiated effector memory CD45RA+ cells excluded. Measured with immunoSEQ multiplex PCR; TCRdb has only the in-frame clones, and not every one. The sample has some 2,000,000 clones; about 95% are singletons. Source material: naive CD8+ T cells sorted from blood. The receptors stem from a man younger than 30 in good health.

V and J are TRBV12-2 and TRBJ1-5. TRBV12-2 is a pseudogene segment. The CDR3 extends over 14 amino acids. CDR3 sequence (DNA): TGTGTGGTAGGGACGGTGGTTAGCAATCAGCCCCAGCATTTT. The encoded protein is CVVGTVVSNQPQHF.

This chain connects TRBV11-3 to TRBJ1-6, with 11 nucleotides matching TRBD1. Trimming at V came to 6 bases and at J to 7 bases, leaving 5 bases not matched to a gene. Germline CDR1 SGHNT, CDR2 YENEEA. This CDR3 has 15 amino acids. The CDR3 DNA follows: TGTGCCAGCAGACGTGGGACAGGGGGAAATTCACCCCTCCACTTT. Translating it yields CASRRGTGGNSPLHF.

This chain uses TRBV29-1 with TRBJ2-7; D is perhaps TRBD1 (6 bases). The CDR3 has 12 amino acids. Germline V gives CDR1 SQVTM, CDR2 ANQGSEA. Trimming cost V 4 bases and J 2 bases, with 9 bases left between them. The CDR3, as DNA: TGCAGCGTTGCAGGGGACACCTACGAGCAGTACTTC. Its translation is CSVAGDTYEQYF.

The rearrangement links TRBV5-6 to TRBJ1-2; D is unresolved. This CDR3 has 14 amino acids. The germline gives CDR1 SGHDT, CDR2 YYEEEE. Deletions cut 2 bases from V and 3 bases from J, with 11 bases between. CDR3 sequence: CASSLAGEDYGYTF. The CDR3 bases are TGTGCCAGCAGCTTAGCTGGGGAGGACTATGGCTACACCTTC.

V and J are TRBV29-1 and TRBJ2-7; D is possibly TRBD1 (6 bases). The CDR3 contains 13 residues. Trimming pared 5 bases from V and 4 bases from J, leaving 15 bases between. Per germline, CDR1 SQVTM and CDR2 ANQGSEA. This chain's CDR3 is CSVLLTGPYEQYF. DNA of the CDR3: TGCAGCGTTCTGTTGACAGGTCCGTACGAGCAGTACTTC.

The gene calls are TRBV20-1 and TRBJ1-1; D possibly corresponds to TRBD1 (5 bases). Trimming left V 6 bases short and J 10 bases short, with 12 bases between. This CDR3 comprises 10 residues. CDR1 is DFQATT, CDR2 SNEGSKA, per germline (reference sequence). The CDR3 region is CSAERDRAFF. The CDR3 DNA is TGCAGTGCCGAAAGGGACCGAGCTTTCTTT.

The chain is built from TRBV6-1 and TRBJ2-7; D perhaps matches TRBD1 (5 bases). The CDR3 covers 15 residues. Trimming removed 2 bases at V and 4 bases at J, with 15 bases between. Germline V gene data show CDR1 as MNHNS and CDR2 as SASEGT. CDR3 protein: CASSENIGHPYEQYF. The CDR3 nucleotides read TGTGCCAGCAGTGAAAATATAGGACACCCGTACGAGCAGTACTTC.